This T cell receptor beta chain was documented in a study of sequential checkpoint blockade in melanoma. V was clipped by 3 bases and J by 8 bases; unmatched bases: 11. The CDR3 is made up of 16 amino acids. Germline CDR1 is MDHEN and CDR2 is SYDVKM. Stated treatment: randomized to nivolumab then ipilimumab (arm A) or the reverse (arm B). Repertoires were generated with immunoSEQ multiplex PCR, while TCRdb's copy carries only in-frame clones and drops some. Altogether 15,000 to 20,000 clones are present, over 70% being singletons, with the ten largest covering 30% to 45%. This clone appeared a few times.

J is TRBJ1-5 and V is TRBV28, with TRBD1 matching 9 bases. The TCR sequence derives from a human donor with melanoma. This material consisted of CD8+ T cells sorted from blood (inferred from file names), taken from a patient given nivolumab and ipilimumab in sequence. The CDR3 DNA is TGTGCCAGCAGTTTCCCCACAGGGGGCTTAAGAGAGCCCCAGCATTTT. Its translation: CASSFPTGGLREPQHF. Using reference TRBV28 and TRBJ1-5 for the parts outside the CDR3, the full variable domain is DVKVTQSSRYLVKRTGEKVFLECVQDMDHENMFWYRQDPGLGLRLIYFSYDVKMKEKGDIPEGYSVSREKKERFSLILESASTNQTSMYLCASSFPTGGLREPQHFGDGTRLSIL.